The 30 T cell receptor beta chains below were found in one sample sequenced in a study of patients and donors after allogeneic stem cell transplantation. TCRdb ran MiXCR on the RT-PCR reads and lists one entry per CDR3 protein. This sample has about 410,000 distinct CDR3 sequences, with 16% found just once. The sequenced sample was blood, either unsorted or a sorted T cell fraction (not recorded which). These receptors came from a human donor who was either an allogeneic HSCT recipient or a stem cell or donor lymphocyte infusion donor (not recorded which). It is not recorded whose cells these are; they may come from a transplant donor.

This clonotype was seen a handful of times. V usage is TRBV7-2 and J usage is TRBJ1-4; possibly TRBD1 for D (6 bases). Germline CDR1 reads SGHTA; CDR2 reads FQGNSA. Trimming left V 5 bases short and J 8 bases short, with 15 bases between. There are 14 residues in the CDR3. The CDR3 protein is CASSRTGSTEKLFF. CDR3 nucleotides: TGTGCCAGCAGCCGAACAGGGTCAACCGAAAAACTGTTTTTT.

This clonotype has a handful of counts. V gene TRBV9 combines with J gene TRBJ2-1; D may correspond to TRBD1 or TRBD2 (5 bases each). CDR1 is SGDLS and CDR2 is YYNGEE in the germline V gene. V was shortened by 0 bases and J by 9 bases, with 10 bases between the two germline ends. This CDR3 has 13 amino acids. CDR3 DNA sequence: TGTGCCAGCAGCGTAGGTTACGGGGCTGAGCAGTTCTTC. This codes for CASSVGYGAEQFF.

V gene TRBV4-1 combines with J gene TRBJ2-3; 11 bases are a match to TRBD2. Germline-derived CDR1 and CDR2 are MGHRA and YSYEKL. V shed 4 bases and J 5 bases; nucleotides not matched to a gene: 11. This CDR3 spans 17 amino acids. CDR3 protein: CASSPKAVTSGVDTQYF. The CDR3 DNA follows: TGCGCCAGCAGCCCTAAAGCCGTGACTAGCGGGGTAGATACGCAGTATTTT.

V gene TRBV5-1 combines with J gene TRBJ1-1; a possible D gene is TRBD1 (6 bases). V dropped 4 bases and J dropped 1 base, with 11 bases sitting between them. Germline V gives CDR1 SGHRS, CDR2 YFSETQ. The CDR3 consists of 14 residues. The CDR3 region has the DNA TGCGCCAGCAGCGGGCGGACAGAGAACACTGAAGCTTTCTTT. Residues: CASSGRTENTEAFF.

V is TRBV7-3 and J is TRBJ2-7; 8 bases align to TRBD2. Trimming at V came to 2 bases and at J to 5 bases, leaving 8 bases not matched to a gene. Germline V gene sequence: CDR1 SGHTA, CDR2 FQGTGA. The CDR3 is 15 amino acids. CDR3 protein: CASSLAQTSVNEQYF. The CDR3 nucleotides read TGTGCCAGCAGCTTAGCCCAGACTAGCGTTAACGAGCAGTACTTC.

The chain links TRBV4-3 to TRBJ2-7; TRBD1 matches at 10 bases. The CDR3 spans 13 residues. CDR1 is LGHNA and CDR2 is YSLEER in the germline V gene. V shed 4 bases and J 6 bases; nucleotides not matched to a gene: 3. CDR3 protein: CASSPWTGGEQYF. Written as DNA, the CDR3 is TGCGCCAGCAGCCCTTGGACAGGGGGCGAGCAGTACTTC.

This clonotype came up many times. The chain links TRBV6-5 to TRBJ2-6; D not resolved. Per the germline V gene, CDR1 is MNHEY and CDR2 is SVGAGI. The CDR3 consists of 16 residues. Trimming removed 1 base at V and 0 bases at J, with 7 bases between. CDR3 bases: TGTGCCAGCAGTTACTTCGGATCCTCTGGGGCCAACGTCCTGACTTTC. It yields the protein CASSYFGSSGANVLTF.

This rearrangement joins TRBV20-1 to TRBJ1-4; D call uncertain. The CDR3 runs to 15 residues. V lost 0 bases and J 5 bases, leaving 13 bases between the germline ends. CDR1 is DFQATT and CDR2 is SNEGSKA in the germline V gene (reference sequence). The CDR3 bases are TGCAGTGCTAGAGATGAAGAAGGGTACAATGAAAAACTGTTTTTT. This translates into CSARDEEGYNEKLFF.

This clonotype was seen many times. This rearrangement joins TRBV18 to TRBJ2-1; either TRBD1 or TRBD2 may supply D (5 bases each). Germline V gives CDR1 KGHSH, CDR2 LQKENI. Deletions cut 3 bases from V and 2 bases from J, with 11 bases between. The CDR3 length is 15 residues. CDR3 in amino acids: CASSPGLAAYNEQFF. For the CDR3, the DNA is TGTGCCAGCTCACCGGGGCTAGCTGCCTACAATGAGCAGTTCTTC.

This clonotype showed up just a few times. This chain uses TRBV27 with TRBJ2-3; D unresolved. The germline CDR1 and CDR2 sequences are MNHEY and SMNVEV (reference sequence). The CDR3 runs 13 residues. V gave up 2 bases and J gave up 5 bases, with 8 bases separating them. The CDR3 reads CASSLRVGDTQYF. For the CDR3, the DNA is TGTGCCAGCAGTTTACGCGTTGGAGATACGCAGTATTTT.

This chain links TRBV6-1 with TRBJ1-2; D perhaps matches TRBD1 (5 bases). Between the trimmed V and J ends, which lost 1 base and 4 bases, there was a span of 19 bases. The CDR3 contains 17 residues. The germline gives CDR1 MNHNS, CDR2 SASEGT. The CDR3, as DNA: TGTGCCAGCAGTGAAGACAGGAGGGGAACTATAGGCTATGGCTACACCTTC. It yields the protein CASSEDRRGTIGYGYTF.

This clonotype showed up just a few times. The chain's CDR3 is CASSAPGTSGNNEQFF. DNA for the CDR3: TGTGCCAGCAGCGCCCCCGGGACTAGCGGGAACAATGAGCAGTTCTTC. The chain employs TRBV9 and TRBJ2-1; 13 nucleotides align to TRBD2. The germline V gene has CDR1 SGDLS and CDR2 YYNGEE. V dropped 3 bases and J dropped 5; count of bases not matched to a gene: 5. This CDR3 comprises 16 residues.

The J gene is TRBJ2-3, the V gene TRBV28; D is unresolved. The CDR3 consists of 14 residues. Germline V lookup: CDR1 MDHEN, CDR2 SYDVKM. V was shortened by 7 bases and J by 3 bases, with 14 bases between the two germline ends. The CDR3 sequence: CASMAPSVTDTQYF. CDR3 nucleotides: TGTGCCAGCATGGCACCCAGCGTGACAGATACGCAGTATTTT.

This clonotype came up a few times. This chain connects TRBV2 to TRBJ2-2; a weak D match, TRBD1 (5 bases). Looked up from germline, CDR1 is SNHLY and CDR2 is FYNNEI. This CDR3 comprises 16 residues. V lost 2 bases, J lost 6 bases, and 16 bases lay in between. CDR3 sequence reads: CASSERRTLEAGELFF. The CDR3 DNA follows: TGTGCCAGCAGTGAACGGCGGACATTAGAAGCCGGGGAGCTGTTTTTT.

This clonotype has ten or more counts. CDR3 DNA sequence: TGTGCCAGCAGTCCGCCGACCGTAGGCAGCACAGATACGCAGTATTTT. It encodes CASSPPTVGSTDTQYF. The gene calls are TRBV12-3 or TRBV12-4 and TRBJ2-3, with no clear D. There are 16 residues in the CDR3. V lost 5 bases, J lost 0 bases, and 15 bases lay in between.

This clonotype was counted a few times. This chain uses TRBV24-1 with TRBJ1-4; weak D call: TRBD1 (6 bases). CDR3 size: 17 residues. Trimming left V 0 bases short and J 8 bases short, with 18 bases between. Germline CDR1 reads KGHDR; CDR2 reads SFDVKD. CDR3: CATSDLKLPGQREKLFF. CDR3 nucleotides: TGTGCCACCAGTGATTTGAAACTCCCGGGACAACGCGAAAAACTGTTTTTT.

This clonotype has only a few counts. The chain recombines TRBV5-5 with TRBJ2-7; 8 nucleotides agree with TRBD1. V lost 1 base, J lost 4 bases, and 4 bases stayed unmatched. The germline gives CDR1 SGHKS, CDR2 YYEKEE (reference sequence). The CDR3 is 14 residues long. In DNA form, the CDR3 reads TGTGCCAGCAGCTTGTCCAGGGGGCTGTACGAGCAGTACTTC. This translates into CASSLSRGLYEQYF.

This clonotype has just a few counts. The CDR3 loop is CASSVGRTPNTGELFF. CDR3 DNA: TGCGCCAGCAGCGTGGGACGGACCCCGAACACCGGGGAGCTGTTTTTT. The V and J genes are TRBV5-1 and TRBJ2-2; the D call may be TRBD1 or TRBD2 (5 bases each). CDR1 and CDR2 from the germline V gene are SGHRS and YFSETQ. The CDR3 sequence is 16 residues long. Between the trimmed V and J ends, which lost 4 bases and 0 bases, there was a span of 13 bases. The complete variable domain, with remaining parts taken from reference TRBV5-1 and TRBJ2-2, reads KAGVTQTPRYLIKTRGQQVTLSCSPISGHRSVSWYQQTPGQGLQFLFEYFSETQRNKGNFPGRFSGRQFSNSRSEMNVSTLELGDSALYLCASSVGRTPNTGELFFGEGSRLTVL.

This clonotype showed up just a few times. This chain uses TRBV9 with TRBJ2-6, with a tentative D call TRBD1 (6 bases). Germline-derived CDR1 and CDR2 are SGDLS and YYNGEE. The CDR3 is 18 amino acids. V lost 2 bases and J lost 0, with 15 bases in between. The CDR3 nucleotides are TGTGCCAGCAGCGTGACCGGGACATCTCGCTCTGGGGCCAACGTCCTGACTTTC. This translates into CASSVTGTSRSGANVLTF.

This clonotype was seen more than once but under ten times. J is TRBJ2-2 and V is TRBV2; 8 bases align to TRBD2. Unmatched junction bases numbered 7, after V lost 7 bases and J lost 6 bases. Germline CDR1 and CDR2: SNHLY and FYNNEI. There are 14 residues in the CDR3. This chain's CDR3 is CASTGGSSSGELFF. CDR3 bases: TGTGCCAGCACGGGGGGGTCCAGTTCCGGGGAGCTGTTTTTT.

This clonotype has at least ten counts. This chain connects TRBV10-3 to TRBJ2-7; 7 nucleotides line up with TRBD1. The CDR3 length is 15 residues. The J segment lost 4 bases and the V segment lost 2 bases, leaving 8 bases of the junction unmatched. Germline lookup yields CDR1 ENHRY and CDR2 SYGVKD. The CDR3 DNA reads TGTGCCATCAGTGAGCAAAGGGCAGGGGGTTACGAGCAGTACTTC. Its translation is CAISEQRAGGYEQYF.

The V gene is TRBV10-3, the J gene TRBJ1-2; TRBD1 might be the D (6 bases). The CDR3 totals 13 residues. V was cut by 5 bases and J by 4 bases, with 11 bases left in between. Germline CDR1 ENHRY, CDR2 SYGVKD. The CDR3 loop is CAISRTVLYGYTF. CDR3 DNA: TGTGCCATCAGTCGGACAGTTCTCTATGGCTACACCTTC.

This clonotype came up a few times. This chain connects TRBV12-3 or TRBV12-4 to TRBJ1-2; 9 bases align to TRBD1. The CDR3 is 17 amino acids. J was trimmed by 4 bases and V by 10 bases; bases with no gene match: 19. The CDR3 reads CATTATPGQGTGYGYTF. CDR3 bases: TGTGCCACAACCGCAACCCCGGGACAGGGAACAGGCTATGGCTACACCTTC.

This clonotype was picked up many times. The rearrangement links TRBV29-1 to TRBJ2-1; D may be TRBD1 or TRBD2 (6 bases each). V was shortened by 7 bases and J by 6 bases, with 13 bases between the two germline ends. CDR3 length equals 12 residues. The V gene's germline CDR1 is SQVTM and CDR2 ANQGSEA. The CDR3 is CSGGARSNEQFF. The CDR3 DNA sequence: TGCAGCGGGGGGGCTAGAAGCAATGAGCAGTTCTTC.

This clonotype has only a few counts. This rearrangement joins TRBV25-1 to TRBJ2-2; 11 nucleotides line up with TRBD1. Germline V gene data show CDR1 as MGHDK and CDR2 as SYGVNS. V was pared by 3 bases and J by 4 bases, with 7 bases of the junction left unmatched. The CDR3 contains 17 residues. The CDR3 protein is CASSDRPGTGGTGELFF. CDR3 in DNA: TGTGCCAGCAGTGACCGTCCCGGGACAGGGGGCACCGGGGAGCTGTTTTTT.

The CDR3 DNA reads as TGCAGTGCTAGTGACAGCAGGGATCTAACTTCCTGGACCTTC. Translated: CSASDSRDLTSWTF. V is TRBV20-1 and J is TRBJ1-2; a possible D gene is TRBD1 (5 bases). Between the trimmed V and J ends, which lost 3 bases and 14 bases, there was a span of 25 bases. This CDR3 is built from 14 residues. CDR1 is DFQATT and CDR2 is SNEGSKA in the germline V gene (reference sequence).

In its sample, this clonotype was seen a few times. The chain combines TRBV5-1 with TRBJ2-1; D is ambiguous. Trimming took 3 bases from V and 9 from J, leaving 16 bases between them. Germline loops: CDR1 SGHRS, CDR2 YFSETQ. This CDR3 spans 14 amino acids. CDR3 nucleotides: TGCGCCAGCAGCTCGGGTTGGGGTAGGGTTGAGCAGTTCTTC. Protein: CASSSGWGRVEQFF.

Ten or more counts support this clonotype. V usage is TRBV5-1 and J usage is TRBJ2-1; TRBD2 agrees at 10 bases. Germline V gene sequence: CDR1 SGHRS, CDR2 YFSETQ. J gave up 4 bases and V 2 bases, and 12 bases lay outside the gene matches. The CDR3 runs 18 residues. CDR3 bases: TGCGCCAGCAGCTTAGGACCACCAAGCGGGGGGGCTTACAATGAGCAGTTCTTC. It translates to CASSLGPPSGGAYNEQFF.

The CDR3 nucleotides are TGTGCCACCAGCAGAGATGCCGGGGGCAATCAGCCCCAGCATTTT. Translated, it gives CATSRDAGGNQPQHF. The chain employs TRBV15 and TRBJ1-5, with D hard to call. The CDR3 is 15 amino acids. Germline V gene lookup returns CDR1 LNHNV and CDR2 YYDKDF (reference sequence). V was shortened by 0 bases and J by 2 bases, with 8 bases between the two germline ends.

This clonotype was counted a few times. This chain links TRBV12-3 or TRBV12-4 with TRBJ1-6; D gene unclear. CDR3 length: 13 amino acids. Trimming removed 2 bases at V and 15 bases at J, with 14 bases between. The CDR3: CASSLRALGDLHF. The CDR3 DNA reads TGTGCCAGCAGTTTAAGGGCCTTAGGAGACCTCCACTTT.